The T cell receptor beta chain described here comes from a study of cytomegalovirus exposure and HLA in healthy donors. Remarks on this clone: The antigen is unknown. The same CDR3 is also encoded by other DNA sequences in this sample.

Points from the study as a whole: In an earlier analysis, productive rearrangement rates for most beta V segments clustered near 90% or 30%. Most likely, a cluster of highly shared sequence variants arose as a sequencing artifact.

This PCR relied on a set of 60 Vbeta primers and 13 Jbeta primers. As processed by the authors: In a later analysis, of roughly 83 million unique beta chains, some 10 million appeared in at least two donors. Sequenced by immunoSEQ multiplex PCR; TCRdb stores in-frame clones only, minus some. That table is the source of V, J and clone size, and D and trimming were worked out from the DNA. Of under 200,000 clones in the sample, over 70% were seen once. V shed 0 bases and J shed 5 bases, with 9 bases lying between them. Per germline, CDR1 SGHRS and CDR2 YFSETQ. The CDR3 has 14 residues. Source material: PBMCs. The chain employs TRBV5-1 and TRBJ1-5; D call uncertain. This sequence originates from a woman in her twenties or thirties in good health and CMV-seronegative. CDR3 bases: TGCGCCAGCAGCTTGGATGGCTCTGATCAGCCCCAGCATTTT. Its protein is CASSLDGSDQPQHF.